This T cell receptor beta chain was found in a study of blood T cell repertoires in COVID-19. Overall study context: There were acute and convalescent COVID-19 samples, and they came from the United States, Italy and Spain.

Original processing notes: Estimated nucleated cell counts came from reference gene primer amplification. Assay: immunoSEQ multiplex PCR; the TCRdb copy retains only in-frame clones and omits some. V, J and clone size are those of that table, while D and trimming were read from the DNA. The sample includes 150,000 or so clones, about 83% of them seen just once. The source is an older woman with COVID-19, enrolled during active disease. What was sequenced was peripheral blood.

CDR3 in amino acids: CASSRGGTGSNQPQHF. For the CDR3, the DNA is TGCGCCAGCAGCCGGGGCGGGACAGGGAGCAATCAGCCCCAGCATTTT. This chain uses TRBV5-1 with TRBJ1-5; 9 bases match TRBD1. The J segment lost 1 base and the V segment lost 4 bases, leaving 6 bases of the junction unmatched. Germline V gene data show CDR1 as SGHRS and CDR2 as YFSETQ. This CDR3 is built from 16 residues.